The 32 T cell receptor beta chains below were found in one sample sequenced in a study of CD8+ T cells in alopecia areata. After isolation, RNA underwent reverse transcription to generate cDNA as the sequencing template. Produced via immunoSEQ multiplex PCR; TCRdb's table is partial and in-frame only. The sample yields about 200,000 clones, around three fifths seen once. Treatment of the sample: oral pan-JAK inhibitor, 5-10 mg twice daily. This material consisted of CD4+ T cells sorted from blood, taken at week 4, from a patient treated with tofacitinib. The receptors shown here come from a human donor with alopecia areata.

The chain joins TRBV30 to TRBJ2-1; a possible D gene is TRBD2 (6 bases). V gave up 0 bases and J gave up 1 base, with 7 bases separating them. The CDR3 extends over 14 amino acids. The germline V gene has CDR1 GTSNPN and CDR2 SVGIG (reference sequence). The CDR3 here is CAWSVGGSYNEQFF. In DNA form, the CDR3 reads TGTGCCTGGAGTGTTGGGGGGTCCTACAATGAGCAGTTCTTC.

V gene TRBV5-4 combines with J gene TRBJ2-1, with D possibly being TRBD2 (6 bases). The CDR3 has 15 residues. Germline V gene lookup returns CDR1 SGHNT and CDR2 YYREEE (reference sequence). Trimming cost V 4 bases and J 4 bases, with 15 bases left between them. DNA for the CDR3: TGTGCCAGCAGCCTCGGAGGGAGGACGTACAATGAGCAGTTCTTC. Encoded protein: CASSLGGRTYNEQFF.

This clone was observed a handful of times. V gene TRBV29-1 combines with J gene TRBJ1-1; D not resolved. The CDR3 has 14 residues. Trimming cost V 5 bases and J 0 bases, with 13 bases left between them. Looked up from germline, CDR1 is SQVTM and CDR2 is ANQGSEA. This chain's CDR3 is CSVKGTRLNTEAFF. The CDR3 region has the DNA TGCAGCGTTAAGGGAACAAGGCTGAACACTGAAGCTTTCTTT.

The chain joins TRBV7-6 to TRBJ2-5; 7 positions agree with TRBD1. Germline trimming cut 5 bases from V and 3 bases from J; bases unmatched to any gene: 9. The CDR3 has 15 amino acids. Germline V CDR1 and CDR2: SGHVS, FNYEAQ. Written as DNA, the CDR3 is TGTGCCAGCAGCCACCGAGGACAGGCCGAAGAGACCCAGTACTTC. This translates into CASSHRGQAEETQYF. The full variable domain, with the rest looked up from reference TRBV7-6 and TRBJ2-5, is GAGVSQSPRYKVTKRGQDVALRCDPISGHVSLYWYRQALGQGPEFLTYFNYEAQQDKSGLPNDRFSAERPEGSISTLTIQRTEQRDSAMYRCASSHRGQAEETQYFGPGTRLLVL.

The chain is built from TRBV30 and TRBJ1-1, with D unresolved. The germline V gene has CDR1 GTSNPN and CDR2 SVGIG (reference sequence). Between the trimmed V and J ends, which lost 2 bases and 0 bases, there was a span of 4 bases. This CDR3 region has 12 residues. Here the CDR3 reads CAWSLLNTEAFF. The CDR3 DNA sequence: TGTGCCTGGAGTCTGTTGAACACTGAAGCTTTCTTT.

CDR3 coding DNA: TGTGCCAGCAGCCCACACAACTTGACTCTAGCCTCGTACCAAGAGACCCAGTACTTC. Translated: CASSPHNLTLASYQETQYF. The chain employs TRBV9 and TRBJ2-5, with a possible D match to TRBD2 (5 bases). The CDR3 spans 19 residues. Trimming took 4 bases from V and 0 from J, leaving 25 bases between them. Germline V gene data show CDR1 as SGDLS and CDR2 as YYNGEE.

CDR3 in amino acids: CASSMTSGGAGKTQYF. The CDR3 DNA reads TGTGCCAGCAGCATGACTAGCGGGGGGGCCGGAAAGACCCAGTACTTC. This chain joins TRBV27 and TRBJ2-5, with 14 bases identical to TRBD2. The CDR3 extends over 16 amino acids. With 6 bases clipped from V and 6 bases from J, the junction kept 9 bases outside the gene matches. The V gene's germline CDR1 is MNHEY and CDR2 SMNVEV (reference sequence).

The V gene is TRBV29-1, the J gene TRBJ1-1; D may be TRBD1 (5 bases). Germline V gives CDR1 SQVTM, CDR2 ANQGSEA. CDR3 size: 13 residues. Deletions cut 7 bases from V and 4 bases from J, with 16 bases between. The CDR3 nucleotides are TGCAGCGCCCAAGAGGGGAGGGGCACTGAAGCTTTCTTT. Translating gives CSAQEGRGTEAFF.

The sample holds one count of this clone. The chain has TRBV15 and TRBJ2-5, with D perhaps given as TRBD1 or TRBD2 (5 bases each). This CDR3 spans 14 amino acids. The germline V and J ends were trimmed by 3 bases and 5 bases, with 13 bases remaining between them. Looked up from germline, CDR1 is LNHNV and CDR2 is YYDKDF (reference sequence). DNA for the CDR3: TGTGCCACCAGCAGCACTGGGGGTGGGGAGACCCAGTACTTC. Protein product: CATSSTGGGETQYF. The full variable domain, its missing parts supplied by reference TRBV15 and TRBJ2-5, is DAMVIQNPRYQVTQFGKPVTLSCSQTLNHNVMYWYQQKSSQAPKLLFHYYDKDFNNEADTPDNFQSRRPNTSFCFLDIRSPGLGDTAMYLCATSSTGGGETQYFGPGTRLLVL.

The chain employs TRBV29-1 and TRBJ2-7; D might be TRBD2 (5 bases). Per the germline V gene, CDR1 is SQVTM and CDR2 is ANQGSEA. The CDR3 is made up of 13 amino acids. V was clipped by 6 bases and J by 3 bases, with 15 bases between them. The CDR3 reads CSVAPGINYEQYF. The DNA of the CDR3 is TGCAGCGTGGCTCCCGGGATCAACTACGAGCAGTACTTC.

This chain uses TRBV5-1 with TRBJ1-1, with D hard to call. The CDR3 is 13 amino acids. The germline V gene encodes CDR1 SGHRS and CDR2 YFSETQ. Trimming removed 5 bases from V and 1 base from J, with 9 bases in between. CDR3 in amino acids: CASSGHPNTEAFF. CDR3 DNA sequence: TGCGCCAGCAGTGGGCACCCGAACACTGAAGCTTTCTTT.

The genes are TRBV6-1 and TRBJ1-2; no reliable D call. From germline, CDR1 is MNHNS and CDR2 SASEGT. Trimming stripped 8 bases from V and 4 bases from J, with 17 bases between. The CDR3 spans 14 residues. CDR3 residues: CASRAPMVLYGYTF. The CDR3 DNA sequence: TGTGCCAGCCGGGCGCCGATGGTCCTCTATGGCTACACCTTC.

The V and J genes are TRBV30 and TRBJ2-3, with D possibly matching TRBD1 (5 bases). The CDR3 contains 12 residues. V lost 5 bases and J 4 bases, leaving 10 bases between the germline ends. Germline V gene sequence: CDR1 GTSNPN, CDR2 SVGIG (reference sequence). Here the CDR3 reads CAWGRGPDTQYF. As DNA, the CDR3 is TGTGCCTGGGGTAGGGGCCCAGATACGCAGTATTTT.

The chain recombines TRBV7-2 with TRBJ1-5; D is uncertain. V shed 3 bases and J shed 0 bases, with 6 bases lying between them. Germline V lookup: CDR1 SGHTA, CDR2 FQGNSA. The length of the CDR3 is 14 residues. CDR3 amino acids: CASSFFYSNQPQHF. In DNA form, the CDR3 reads TGTGCCAGCAGCTTCTTTTATAGCAATCAGCCCCAGCATTTT. The variable domain in full, with the rest retrieved from reference TRBV7-2 and TRBJ1-5, is GAGVSQSPSNKVTEKGKDVELRCDPISGHTALYWYRQSLGQGLEFLIYFQGNSAPDKSGLPSDRFSAERTGGSVSTLTIQRTQQEDSAVYLCASSFFYSNQPQHFGDGTRLSIL.

The chain joins TRBV19 to TRBJ1-2; D is ambiguous. V was clipped by 6 bases and J by 6 bases, with 17 bases between them. The germline V gene encodes CDR1 LNHDA and CDR2 SQIVND (reference sequence). The CDR3 is made up of 14 amino acids. CDR3 bases: TGTGCCAGTAGCCCCCCGACTCCCGGACATGGCTACACCTTC. Translated: CASSPPTPGHGYTF.

This chain connects TRBV2 to TRBJ1-2, with D uncertain. Trimming took off 5 bases at V and 8 bases at J, with 12 bases between the two ends. The CDR3 is made up of 12 amino acids. Germline-derived CDR1 and CDR2 are SNHLY and FYNNEI. CDR3 region: CASSTRAGGYTF. Here the CDR3 DNA reads TGTGCCAGCAGTACCCGGGCGGGGGGCTACACCTTC.

The CDR3 reads CASSFSSGPYGYTF. The CDR3 DNA reads TGTGCCAGCAGCTTTTCGTCGGGACCCTATGGCTACACCTTC. The chain couples TRBV7-9 to TRBJ1-2; TRBD1 is a possible D gene (5 bases). This CDR3 is 14 amino acids long. Germline V gene lookup returns CDR1 SEHNR and CDR2 FQNEAQ (reference sequence). The V end lost 3 bases, the J end lost 4 bases, and 12 bases lay between the germline ends.

This clone was observed a few times. This chain uses TRBV29-1 with TRBJ1-2, with a weak D call TRBD1 (6 bases). The germline V and J ends were trimmed by 8 bases and 11 bases, with 18 bases remaining between them. The CDR3 length is 11 residues. The germline CDR1 and CDR2 sequences are SQVTM and ANQGSEA. The CDR3 nucleotides are TGCAGCTCACCCTTACAGGGAGGATACACCTTC. It translates to CSSPLQGGYTF.

A few counts support this clone. The chain carries TRBV29-1 and TRBJ2-3; D possibly uses TRBD1 or TRBD2 (6 bases each). Germline V CDR1 and CDR2: SQVTM, ANQGSEA. This CDR3 has 17 residues. V was clipped by 8 bases and J by 1 base, with 25 bases between them. CDR3 residues: CSYRGQGRFTGTDTQYF. CDR3 in DNA: TGCAGCTACCGGGGTCAGGGGAGGTTCACTGGCACAGATACGCAGTATTTT.

This clone turned up a few times. Here the CDR3 DNA reads TGTGCCTGGAGTGTGGCCAGCGGGGGGTCAGTGACCCAGTACTTC. Translated, it gives CAWSVASGGSVTQYF. The rearrangement uses TRBV30 and TRBJ2-5; 9 bases map to TRBD2. Germline V gene lookup returns CDR1 GTSNPN and CDR2 SVGIG (reference sequence). V dropped 0 bases and J dropped 7; count of bases not matched to a gene: 9. The CDR3 loop spans 15 amino acids.

This clone turned up a few times. The chain employs TRBV4-2 and TRBJ2-7, with a possible D match to TRBD1 (6 bases). Per the germline V gene, CDR1 is LGHNA and CDR2 is YNFKEQ. The CDR3 length is 14 residues. Trimming left V 0 bases short and J 3 bases short, with 9 bases between. The CDR3, as DNA: TGTGCCAGCAGCCAAGAGGGGGCAGTCTACGAGCAGTACTTC. Its translation: CASSQEGAVYEQYF.

The J gene is TRBJ2-5, the V gene TRBV10-3; D may be TRBD2 (5 bases). Germline V lookup: CDR1 ENHRY, CDR2 SYGVKD. The CDR3 is made up of 14 amino acids. Trimming removed 2 bases at V and 3 bases at J, with 10 bases between. The DNA of the CDR3 is TGTGCCATCAGTGAGGCGGGCCCAAAAGAGACCCAGTACTTC. The encoded protein is CAISEAGPKETQYF.

This sequence joins TRBV30 and TRBJ2-1; TRBD2 agrees at 8 bases. From germline, CDR1 is GTSNPN and CDR2 SVGIG (reference sequence). The CDR3 extends over 12 amino acids. J was trimmed by 7 bases and V by 1 base; bases with no gene match: 0. CDR3 amino acids: CAWSGLANEQFF. The CDR3 nucleotides read TGTGCCTGGAGTGGACTAGCGAATGAGCAGTTCTTC.

The J gene is TRBJ2-1, the V gene TRBV4-3; the D is unclear. The CDR3 totals 14 residues. The germline V and J ends were trimmed by 2 bases and 9 bases, with 14 bases remaining between them. Germline V gene sequence: CDR1 LGHNA, CDR2 YSLEER. In nucleotides, the CDR3 is TGCGCCAGCAGCCAACTGATCGGGCAGCTTGAGCAGTTCTTC. Protein: CASSQLIGQLEQFF.

The DNA of the CDR3 is TGTGCCTGGAGTATAGGGGCCGGTGGCTACACCTTC. Protein: CAWSIGAGGYTF. The gene calls are TRBV30 and TRBJ1-2; possible D gene TRBD1, 5 bases. Trimming took 2 bases from V and 7 from J, leaving 11 bases between them. From germline, CDR1 is GTSNPN and CDR2 SVGIG (reference sequence). This CDR3 contains 12 residues.

This chain uses TRBV7-3 with TRBJ2-6, with 8 bases fitting TRBD2. The trim removed 3 bases at V and 0 bases at J, leaving 4 bases unmatched. Germline CDR1 reads SGHTA; CDR2 reads FQGTGA. This CDR3 contains 17 residues. DNA of the CDR3: TGTGCCAGCAGCTTTAGCGGGACAAGCTCTGGGGCCAACGTCCTGACTTTC. It yields the protein CASSFSGTSSGANVLTF.

The rearrangement uses TRBV4-3 and TRBJ1-1, with D tentatively TRBD1 (5 bases). This CDR3 contains 16 residues. The germline V gene has CDR1 LGHNA and CDR2 YSLEER. The ends were cut back, 3 bases at V and 4 bases at J, with 18 bases in the middle. CDR3 sequence: CASSHRGGDWGTEAFF. CDR3 DNA: TGCGCCAGCAGCCACCGCGGAGGGGACTGGGGCACTGAAGCTTTCTTT.

This clone was seen once. Other nucleotide sequences in the sample specify the same CDR3. The chain recombines TRBV6-6 with TRBJ1-5; D is perhaps TRBD1 (5 bases). Germline lookup yields CDR1 MNHNY and CDR2 SVGAGI (reference sequence). This CDR3 is built from 15 residues. The V end lost 6 bases, the J end lost 4 bases, and 16 bases lay between the germline ends. CDR3 in amino acids: CASRGTGRTNQPQHF. In nucleotides, the CDR3 is TGTGCCAGCAGGGGGACTGGGCGGACTAATCAGCCCCAGCATTTT.

V and J are TRBV7-8 and TRBJ2-7, with 14 bases that match TRBD2. Germline trimming cut 1 base from V and 3 bases from J; bases unmatched to any gene: 5. The CDR3 sequence is 17 residues long. Germline lookup yields CDR1 SGHVS and CDR2 FQNEAQ. This CDR3 reads CASSLVSGTSGGYEQYF. CDR3 nucleotides: TGTGCCAGCAGCTTAGTCTCCGGGACTAGCGGGGGCTACGAGCAGTACTTC.

The chain employs TRBV7-8 and TRBJ2-6; no clear D. V shed 3 bases and J shed 1 base, with 4 bases lying between them. CDR3 size: 14 residues. Germline-derived CDR1 and CDR2 are SGHVS and FQNEAQ. The CDR3 reads CASSLASGANVLTF. The CDR3, as DNA: TGTGCCAGCAGCTTGGCGTCTGGGGCCAACGTCCTGACTTTC.

The rearrangement uses TRBV25-1 and TRBJ1-5; no definite D call. Germline loops: CDR1 MGHDK, CDR2 SYGVNS. V was trimmed by 8 bases and J by 0 bases, leaving 11 bases between them. CDR3 length equals 14 residues. The chain's CDR3 is CASERPDSNQPQHF. The CDR3 DNA reads TGTGCCAGCGAAAGGCCAGATAGCAATCAGCCCCAGCATTTT. Full variable domain (remainder filled in from reference TRBV25-1 and TRBJ1-5): EADIYQTPRYLVIGTGKKITLECSQTMGHDKMYWYQQDPGMELHLIHYSYGVNSTEKGDLSSESTVSRIRTEHFPLTLESARPSHTSQYLCASERPDSNQPQHFGDGTRLSIL.

This chain joins TRBV5-6 and TRBJ2-7; D ambiguous. The germline V gene has CDR1 SGHDT and CDR2 YYEEEE. The V gene lost 0 bases and the J gene lost 2 bases, with 12 bases spanning the gap. The CDR3 runs to 15 residues. DNA of the CDR3: TGTGCCAGCAGCTTGGACTGGGCCCAAACCTACGAGCAGTACTTC. It yields the protein CASSLDWAQTYEQYF.